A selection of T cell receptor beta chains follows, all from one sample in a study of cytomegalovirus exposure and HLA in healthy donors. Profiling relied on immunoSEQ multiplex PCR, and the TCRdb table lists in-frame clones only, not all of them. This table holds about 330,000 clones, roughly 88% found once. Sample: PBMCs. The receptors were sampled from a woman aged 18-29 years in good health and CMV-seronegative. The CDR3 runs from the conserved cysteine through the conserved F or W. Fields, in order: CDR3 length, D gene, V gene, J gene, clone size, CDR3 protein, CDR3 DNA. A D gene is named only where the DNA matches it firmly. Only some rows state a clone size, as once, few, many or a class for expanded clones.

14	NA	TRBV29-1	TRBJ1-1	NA	CSVEDWVREAEAFF	TGCAGCGTTGAAGATTGGGTCAGGGAGGCTGAAGCTTTCTTT
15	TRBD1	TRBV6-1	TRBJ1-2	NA	CASSENPKGADGYTF	TGTGCCAGCAGTGAAAACCCAAAGGGGGCGGATGGCTACACCTTC
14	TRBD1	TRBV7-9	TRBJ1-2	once	CASSLEAGGYGYTF	TGTGCCAGCAGCTTAGAGGCAGGGGGCTATGGCTACACCTTC
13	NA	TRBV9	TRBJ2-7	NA	CASSGDTLREQYF	TGTGCCAGCAGCGGGGACACCCTCCGCGAGCAGTACTTC
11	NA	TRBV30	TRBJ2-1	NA	CAWSISNEQFF	TGTGCCTGGAGTATCTCTAATGAGCAGTTCTTC
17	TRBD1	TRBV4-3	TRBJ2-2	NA	CASGDRGTVLSTGELFF	TGCGCCAGCGGGGACAGGGGGACGGTTCTGAGCACCGGGGAGCTGTTTTTT
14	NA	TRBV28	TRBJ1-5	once	CASSYPTGSQPQHF	TGTGCCAGCAGTTATCCGACAGGTAGTCAGCCCCAGCATTTT
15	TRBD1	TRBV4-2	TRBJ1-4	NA	CASSQTGVGNEKLFF	TGTGCCAGCAGCCAGACAGGGGTGGGTAATGAAAAACTGTTTTTT
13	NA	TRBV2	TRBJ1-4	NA	CASRVDRLEKLFF	TGTGCCAGCAGGGTGGATAGACTAGAAAAACTGTTTTTT
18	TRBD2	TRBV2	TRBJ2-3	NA	CASSSLSFAGGSGNTQYF	TGTGCCAGCAGTTCTCTCTCCTTCGCGGGAGGGTCCGGGAATACGCAGTATTTT
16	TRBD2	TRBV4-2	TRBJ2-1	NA	CASSQESSGSIREQFF	TGTGCCAGCAGCCAAGAGTCTAGCGGGAGTATCCGTGAGCAGTTCTTC
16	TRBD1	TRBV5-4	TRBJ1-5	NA	CASFTPGQGVYQPQHF	TGTGCCAGCTTTACTCCGGGACAGGGGGTATATCAGCCCCAGCATTTT
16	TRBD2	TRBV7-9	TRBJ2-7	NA	CASSLVPRGRLYEQYF	TGTGCCAGCAGCTTAGTTCCGCGCGGGAGGCTGTACGAGCAGTACTTC
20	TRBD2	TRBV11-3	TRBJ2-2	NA	CASSLATTTSGRGFPGELFF	TGTGCCAGCAGCTTAGCCACGACTACGAGCGGGAGGGGTTTCCCCGGGGAGCTGTTTTTT
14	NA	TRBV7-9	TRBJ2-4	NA	CASSPGGGKNIQYF	TGTGCCAGCAGCCCTGGGGGCGGGAAAAACATTCAGTACTTC
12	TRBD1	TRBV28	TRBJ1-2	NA	CATKTGEGGYTF	TGTGCCACCAAAACAGGGGAAGGTGGCTACACCTTC
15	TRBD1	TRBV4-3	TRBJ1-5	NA	CASSPSAGGQQPQHF	TGCGCCAGCAGCCCCAGCGCAGGGGGTCAGCAGCCCCAGCATTTT
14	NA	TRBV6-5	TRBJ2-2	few	CASSYSSNTGELFF	TGTGCCAGCAGTTACTCCAGTAACACCGGGGAGCTGTTTTTT
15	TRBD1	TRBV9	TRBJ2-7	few	CASSVDGTASYEQYF	TGTGCCAGCAGCGTAGACGGGACAGCCTCCTACGAGCAGTACTTC
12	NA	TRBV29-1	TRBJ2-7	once	CSAWTGTYEQYF	TGCAGCGCGTGGACGGGAACCTACGAGCAGTACTTC
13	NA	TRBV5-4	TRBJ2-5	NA	CASSFGGRQTQYF	TGTGCCAGCAGCTTCGGGGGGCGGCAGACCCAGTACTTC
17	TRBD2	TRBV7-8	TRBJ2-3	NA	CASSHNPASGMRDTQYF	TGTGCCAGCAGCCATAACCCGGCTAGCGGGATGAGGGATACGCAGTATTTT
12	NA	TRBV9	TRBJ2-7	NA	CASSRGAYEQYF	TGTGCCAGCAGCCGCGGCGCCTACGAGCAGTACTTC
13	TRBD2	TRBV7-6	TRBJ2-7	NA	CASSMSGSYEQYF	TGTGCCAGCAGCATGAGCGGGAGCTACGAGCAGTACTTC